The entry that follows covers one TCR beta chain sequence. The antigen is unknown. The assay was immunoSEQ multiplex PCR, and TCRdb's table has in-frame clones only and misses some. The sample has about 78,000 clones; 70% to 90% are singletons. The sample originates from a study of T cell responses to AZD1222 COVID-19 vaccine. Findings and limits, study-wide: Females made up more of the donors, who were largely white British, and clonal diversity may have come out too low.

The starting material was peripheral blood, obtained on day 0 of MenACWY control vaccination. The sequence came from an adult in good health.

As DNA, the CDR3 is TGTGCCAGCAGCGGACGGACAGGAGCTAATGAAAAACTGTTTTTT. Its protein product is CASSGRTGANEKLFF. This chain connects TRBV9 to TRBJ1-4, with 7 bases identical to TRBD1. The CDR3 is 15 amino acids. Trimming cost V 3 bases and J 3 bases; bases outside gene matches: 5. Germline-derived CDR1 and CDR2 are SGDLS and YYNGEE.